The source of this T cell receptor (beta chain) is a study of regulatory T cells in long-lasting Graves disease (dated by TCRdb to about 2021). Turning to the overall study: Patients with newly diagnosed Graves' disease had been on antithyroid drugs for under 3 months. TCR sequencing covered 13 persistent and roughly 20 newly diagnosed Graves' disease patients, 33 samples in total. The study was conducted in China and was registered as a clinical trial. This study used TCR sequencing and RNA sequencing of peripheral blood to compare persistent Graves' disease patients against newly diagnosed Graves' disease patients. The investigation overall reported the following: The study examined only peripheral blood because the primary lesion, thyroid tissue, could not be accessed. Persistent disease showed preferential use of TRBV28, TRBJ1-2 and TRBJ2-5, whereas newly diagnosed disease favored TRBV20-1 and TRBJ2-1. A larger number of public clonotypes was shared among persistent patients (more than 2,500) than among newly diagnosed patients (roughly 1,000). Sequencing and analysis were limited to the TCR beta chain. Compared with newly diagnosed patients, persistent Graves' disease patients had lower TCR Shannon entropy and fewer highly expanded clones, which suggests clonal expansion. The authors acknowledged the small sample size as a limitation that may reduce accuracy.

The sample's time point label, in plain terms: newly diagnosed GD, antithyroid drugs for less than 3 months. For both TCR sequencing and RNA sequencing, RNA was extracted from PBMCs in TRIzol. The diagnosis of Graves' disease was made according to American Thyroid Association guidelines. Recruitment of patients was carried out at an endocrinology department in Xi'an, China. From each patient, roughly 9 milliliters of peripheral blood was collected into an EDTA anticoagulant tube. Ficoll Paque Plus density gradient separation was used to isolate PBMCs, and no additional T cell sorting was done. An Agilent 2100 Bioanalyzer and agarose gel were used to assess RNA quality, and a NanoDrop 2000 was used to measure RNA concentration. Inclusive of the bounding cysteine and phenylalanine, the CDR3 is 17 residues long. CDR3 DNA is the only sequence kept; it has 51 bases, read in frame from the first base. For this chain, trimming is 3 bases at the V end and 1 base at the J end, and the number of junction bases without a gene match is 8. Based on the germline V gene, the CDR1 and CDR2 sequences are KGHDR and SFDVKD.

The library relied on multiplex PCR. Instrument used: Illumina HiSeq 4000. CDR3 regions were amplified by Arm-PCR with iRepertoire HTBI primers to construct TCR beta libraries. Before sequencing, the PCR products went through gel purification. The published analysis was carried out like this. Gene usage analysis of CDR3 amino acid clonotypes relied on the 55 to 80 TRBV and about 13 TRBJ segments identified across samples. COPE and FqMerger were used to merge the filtered high-quality paired reads into contigs. BLAST was used to align contigs to IMGT TRBV, TRBD and TRBJ reference genes, and CDR3 was defined according to IMGT. Highly expanded clones were defined as clonotypes with a frequency above 0.1%. Shannon entropy was used to measure repertoire diversity, and the Gini coefficient was used to measure V-J evenness. Public clonotypes were defined as clonotypes shared by more than one individual. The raw public data were reprocessed by TCRdb itself: fastp quality trimming at Q25, MiXCR clonotype calling, in-frame beta chains only. One record per CDR3 amino acid sequence lists the most common genes and DNA. TCRdb, not the original authors, processed these V and J calls. The sample table lists 400,000 to 550,000 distinct CDR3 sequences, about 16% of them with a count of one. The top ten clonotypes cover about 10% of the sample.

At least ten counts were recorded for this clonotype. Its recognized antigen is unknown. Base qualities are not at hand, and no much larger clone is one base apart. The same sample was also studied in work on T cells in Graves' hyperthyroidism and ophthalmopathy. Per the second study: Graves' hyperthyroidism was defined as stable when no progression to ophthalmopathy occurred over 18 months of follow-up. Hyperthyroidism patients were aged 18 to 65 years and newly diagnosed, with disease duration of less than 2 months. Exclusion was applied to patients with uncontrolled infections, other autoimmune diseases, pregnancy or lactation. Diagnoses were established on the basis of clinical symptoms, serum thyroxine and TRAb, thyroid ultrasound, and orbital computed tomography. A first-round RT-PCR of the TCR CDR3 used the HTBI primer set with the Qiagen OneStep RT-PCR kit. Most expanded thyroid clonotypes (frequency above 0.001) were also detected in blood, suggesting blood repertoires may reflect thyroid immune responses. A model built on a 13 V-J signature distinguished ophthalmopathy from stable hyperthyroidism, reaching roughly 88% sensitivity and under 84% specificity in cross-validation and 80%/75% in testing. During validation, the model predicted progression to ophthalmopathy a median of around 6 months ahead of onset, with around 65% sensitivity and 72.22% specificity. A discovery cohort of about a hundred patients, roughly 43 with Graves' ophthalmopathy and approximately 55 with stable Graves' hyperthyroidism, was used to find distinguishing TCR V-J signatures. Prospective prediction of ophthalmopathy was tested in an independent validation cohort of 18 to 20 hyperthyroidism patients and 15 to 17 patients who later progressed to ophthalmopathy. For training and testing, the 100 or so patients in the discovery cohort were randomly divided in a 7:3 ratio. In addition, the study compared T-cell repertoires in thyroid tissue and in blood from about 6 Graves' hyperthyroidism patients. After blood sampling, hyperthyroidism patients were treated with methimazole at a starting dose of 30 mg daily, and ophthalmopathy patients were treated with high-dose intravenous methylprednisolone. The libraries were constructed in a second round of multiplex PCR and then size-selected and purified. Paired-end sequencing of the libraries was performed with 100 bp reads on an Illumina HiSeq2000. SOAPnuke was used to process the raw data, throwing out any read that contained adapters or uncalled bases, had a mean Phred below 15, or lacked an exact constant-primer or identifier match. COPE v1.2.5 was used to merge the high-quality paired reads, and each unique nucleotide sequence was defined as a clonotype. MiTCR v1.1 was used to align clonotypes to the IMGT TRBV, TRBD and TRBJ reference segments. Analysis was restricted to V-J combinations with a frequency above 0.0001, which covered roughly 99% of repertoires. A TCS score was defined as the ratio between F50 (clonal expansion) and ExV (chaos), using BLOSUM62-based TCRdist between CDR3 peptides within each V-J. Welch's t-statistics and random forest reduced approximately 520 V-J features to 10 to 15, which were used in a naive Bayes classifier (R e1071). No statistical method was used to fix the sample size in advance, and group allocation was not hidden from the investigators. According to the paper, TCR Vbeta CDR3 sequencing was carried out on 120 to 150 peripheral blood samples, which came from fewer than 50 ophthalmopathy, approximately 78 hyperthyroidism and some 17 progressor patients.

The sequence was obtained from a woman in her twenties or thirties with Graves disease. Donor details come from another sample of the same person, matched by shared clones. The chain uses TRBV24-1 and TRBJ2-4, with 7 bases aligning to TRBD1. Sequenced here: peripheral blood mononuclear cells (PBMCs), sampled at new diagnosis, from a patient treated with antithyroid drugs. The CDR3 protein is CATSDPGTDGAKNIQYF. The nucleotide sequence reads as follows: TGTGCCACCAGTGATCCTGGGACAGATGGGGCCAAAAACATTCAGTACTTC.